This entry is about one T cell receptor beta chain. Its antigen remains unidentified. Base qualities were left out, and no much larger clone turns up one base away. The source of the sample is a study of vaccination and CD4 T cells after COVID-19 (dated by TCRdb to between 2020 and 2023). Background for the entire study: Convalescent patients had a positive SARS-CoV-2 result on nasal swab PCR, and of these patients, 8 or 9 had mild disease and one had severe disease. The convalescent cohort comprised six males and four females, including two Hispanic individuals, seven Caucasians, two Asians and one multiracial person. Participants received two doses of either the Pfizer-BioNTech BNT162b2 vaccine (n=8) or the Moderna mRNA-1273 vaccine (n=2). Post-COVID blood samples from convalescent patients were collected a median of about 110 days after diagnosis, with a range of roughly 35 to 180 days. Post-vaccine blood samples were taken a median of 72 days after the second vaccine dose, with a range of roughly 13 to 250 days. Culture stimuli were overlapping spike peptide pools from SARS-CoV-2 and from the common cold coronaviruses HCoV-NL63, HCoV-OC43 and HCoV-229E. As controls, cultures received a CEFX viral epitope pool (the positive control), an HIV-1 Nef peptide pool (the negative control), or no peptide at all. In 10 COVID-19 convalescent patients and 4 infection-naive healthy vaccine recipients, the spike-specific CD4+ TCR repertoire before mRNA vaccination was compared with the repertoire after mRNA vaccination.

In light of the paper, this sample's treatment or condition label describes: roughly ten-day PBMC culture with coronavirus spike peptide pools or control peptides (ViraFEST assay). The ViraFEST assay was used in the study, in which antigen-specific T cells were expanded with peptide pools and expanded clonotypes were subsequently identified by TCR sequencing. Positive SARS-CoV-2 PCR tests in the convalescent patients dated from March to December 2020, before Alpha, Beta and Delta variants emerged in the United States. Each well held some 2 million PBMCs cultured in IMDM containing about 5% human AB serum and about 10 IU/ml IL-2, with roughly 9.2 ug/ml peptide pools added. On days 3 and 7, half of the culture medium was replaced with fresh IL-2-containing medium. After 10 to 11 days of culture, CD4+ T cells were isolated by negative selection using the EasySep CD4+ T cell isolation kit. PBMCs were separated from whole blood using Ficoll-Paque Plus gradient centrifugation and then either used fresh or cryopreserved at -140C. Culture conditions were generally each tested in triplicate wells.

Study-wide conclusions, independent of this receptor: Among the post-vaccine SARS-CoV-2-reactive clones in convalescent patients, a median about 87% showed up only after vaccination, which suggests vaccine-specific priming. The median count of SARS-CoV-2-reactive clonotypes went up from approximately 22 after infection to 35 to 40 after vaccination, although the change was not significant. Nearly all vaccine-specific clones in convalescent patients (304 of 307) were mono-reactive for SARS-CoV-2 spike rather than cross-reactive with common cold coronaviruses. Relatively few convalescent patients were included in the study, and early timepoints after natural infection were not analyzed.

The library was produced with PCR. At the Johns Hopkins FTIC core, DNA from the cultured CD4+ T cells underwent TCR sequencing with the Oncomine TCR Beta short-read assay. The QIAamp micro DNA kit was used to extract genomic DNA from the cultured CD4+ T cells. The Oncomine TCR Beta libraries from cultured CD4+ T cells were pooled using unique dual indexes and then sequenced on an Illumina iSeq 100. Processing in the source paper ran as follows. Non-productive sequences were removed, and CDR3s that did not start with C, did not end with F or W, or were shorter than 7 amino acids were discarded. The MANAFEST web application was used to identify antigen-specific clonotypes by comparing peptide-stimulated wells against reference wells and other culture wells. Positive clones required FDR below 0.05, an odds ratio above 5, and productive frequency above 0.1% in at least two of three replicate wells. A clonotype counted as cross-reactive if it showed significant expansion both in the SARS-CoV-2 spike wells and in at least one common cold coronavirus spike condition. Levenshtein distances (stringdist) and unrooted phylogenetic trees (ape) in R version 3.6.1 were used to assess CDR3 homology. TCRdb handled the public reads itself, with Q25 trimming in fastp and clone calling in MiXCR, and kept productive beta chains. Duplicate CDR3 protein sequences are folded into a single record with the most common DNA and genes. The V and J calls and clone size come from TCRdb's table, not from the authors' own analysis. In all, the sample holds some 20,000 distinct CDR3 sequences, and around 55% of those were seen once. About 15% of the sample is in the top ten clones.

Including the terminal cysteine and phenylalanine, the CDR3 comprises 18 residues. Left in the record is the CDR3 DNA by itself, 54 bases read in frame from the first base. Ends trimmed: V by 8 bases, J by 1 base; bases unmatched to a gene: 11. The germline V gene (reference sequence) sets CDR1 to SGHNT and CDR2 to YYREEE. The receptor was derived from a human donor who had recovered from COVID-19. The specimen was CD4+ T cells from blood, cultured in vitro. This chain is built from TRBV5-4 and TRBJ2-6, with 11 bases aligning to TRBD1. The DNA sequence is given as TGTGCCAGTAGCACTCCGGGACAGGGGGTTTCTGGGGCCAACGTCCTGACTTTC. Translated, it reads CASSTPGQGVSGANVLTF. Reference TRBV5-4 and TRBJ2-6 proteins supply the regions before and after the CDR3; the full variable domain is: ETGVTQSPTHLIKTRGQQVTLRCSSQSGHNTVSWYQQALGQGPQFIFQYYREEENGRGNFPPRFSGLQFPNYSSELNVNALELDDSALYLCASSTPGQGVSGANVLTFGAGSRLTVL.